Included here is one T cell receptor (beta chain) sequence, with context. The antigen is unknown. The length of the CDR3 is 12 residues. Trimming shortened V by 6 bases and J by 0 bases, and 8 bases separated the two germline ends. CDR1 is SQVTM, CDR2 ANQGSEA, per germline. This was a deep-level run. Assay used: immunoSEQ multiplex PCR; TCRdb lists only in-frame clones, some missing. There are fewer than 1 million clones in the sample; 90% to 97% occur only once, and about 0.22% lies in the top ten. The data belong to a study of shared clonotypes between healthy human individuals. Background on the study: Three CD4 naive, three CD4 memory, two CD8 naive and one CD8 memory plate were used per donor. Study-wide findings and caveats: Only blood was sampled; tissue repertoires likely differ.

Naive CD8 cells were CD45RO-negative, positively selected for CCR7, excluding terminally differentiated effector memory CD45RA+ cells. This rearrangement joins TRBV29-1 to TRBJ1-1, with D tentatively TRBD1 (5 bases). This TCR came from a young man in good health. Sequences were obtained from naive CD8+ T cells sorted from blood. The CDR3 DNA sequence: TGCAGCGTCAGGGTTTTGAACACTGAAGCTTTCTTT. Amino acid sequence: CSVRVLNTEAFF. Supplemented by reference TRBV29-1 and TRBJ1-1, the full variable domain reads SAVISQKPSRDICQRGTSLTIQCQVDSQVTMMFWYRQQPGQSLTLIATANQGSEATYESGFVIDKFPISRPNLTFSTLTVSNMSPEDSSIYLCSVRVLNTEAFFGQGTRLTVV.